Detailed here is one T cell receptor (beta chain). Its cognate antigen is unknown. This specimen comes from a study of T cell repertoires in cytomegalovirus infection. Turning to the study itself: CMV epitopes in the study were HLA-C-restricted (recently identified) and HLA-B-restricted (well studied). Both CMV infection and a matching HLA type were indicated by public TCR beta signatures.

TCRdb re-called the reads with MiXCR, one entry per CDR3 protein. The repertoire holds 70,000 to 95,000 distinct CDR3 sequences, with 25% to 30% as singletons. Per the germline V gene, CDR1 is MNHEY and CDR2 is SMNVEV (reference sequence). V was pared by 5 bases and J by 5 bases, with 15 bases between. CDR3 size: 14 residues. V gene TRBV27 combines with J gene TRBJ2-5; possibly TRBD2 for D (5 bases). The source material was CD8+ T cells from cultured PBMCs, sampled from culture after CMV antigen stimulation. This TCR came from a human donor in good health (CMV status not recorded). Some clones in this sample may be carry-over from other donors' samples. CDR3 sequence: CASSTWNGEETQYF. The CDR3 DNA reads as TGTGCCAGCAGTACATGGAACGGGGAGGAGACCCAGTACTTC.